The 26 T cell receptor beta chains below were found in one sample sequenced in a study of blood T cell repertoires in COVID-19. The table came from immunoSEQ multiplex PCR; TCRdb's copy has only in-frame clones and leaves some out. This table holds tens of thousands of clones, 75% to 80% found once. The source material was peripheral blood. The receptors shown here come from a man in his 70s with COVID-19, enrolled during active disease.

The rearrangement uses TRBV18 and TRBJ1-4; 8 bases match TRBD1. The ends lost 6 bases at V and 11 bases at J; junction bases unmatched: 14. The CDR3 consists of 15 residues. In germline, CDR1 is KGHSH, CDR2 LQKENI. The CDR3 reads CASSYTGTGVRKLFF. The CDR3 region has the DNA TGTGCCAGCTCCTATACCGGGACAGGAGTGAGGAAACTGTTTTTT.

As for this clone: The junction and the germline gene differ at one end; a read error may be behind it. The J gene is TRBJ2-2, the V gene TRBV9; 13 bases align to TRBD2. The length of the CDR3 is 17 residues. Germline V gene sequence: CDR1 SGDLS, CDR2 YYNGEE. The CDR3 bases are TGTGCCAGCAACCAGGGCGGGACTAGCGGGAACCCCGGGGAGCTGTTTTTT. It encodes CASNQGGTSGNPGELFF.

The gene calls are TRBV3-1 (or the pseudogene TRBV3-2) and TRBJ1-1; no definite D call. CDR1 is LGHDT, CDR2 YNNKEL, per germline (reference sequence). V was cut by 3 bases and J by 4 bases, with 3 bases left in between. This CDR3 is built from 11 residues. CDR3 sequence reads: CASSQATEAFF. Here the CDR3 DNA reads TGTGCCAGCAGCCAGGCCACTGAAGCTTTCTTT.

The chain employs TRBV27 and TRBJ2-7; 8 bases match TRBD1. Germline loops: CDR1 MNHEY, CDR2 SMNVEV (reference sequence). V was pared by 4 bases and J by 4 bases, with 9 bases of the junction left unmatched. The CDR3 is made up of 15 amino acids. The CDR3 protein is CASSSSGTGWYEQYF. The CDR3 DNA reads TGTGCCAGCAGTTCCTCCGGGACAGGTTGGTACGAGCAGTACTTC.

The chain joins TRBV5-4 to TRBJ2-5; 12 nucleotides align to TRBD2. The CDR3 has 18 residues. Germline lookup yields CDR1 SGHNT and CDR2 YYREEE (reference sequence). V dropped 0 bases and J dropped 1; count of bases not matched to a gene: 7. The CDR3 here is CASSLAVPGLAGQETQYF. The DNA of the CDR3 is TGTGCCAGCAGCTTGGCCGTTCCGGGACTAGCGGGCCAAGAGACCCAGTACTTC.

In DNA form, the CDR3 reads TGCGCCAGCAGCCCCAGGGGAGGGGACTACGAGCAGTACTTC. Protein sequence: CASSPRGGDYEQYF. The chain has TRBV5-1 and TRBJ2-7; possible D gene TRBD2, 7 bases. This CDR3 is 14 amino acids long. Germline values: CDR1 SGHRS, CDR2 YFSETQ. V dropped 4 bases and J dropped 3 bases, with 14 bases sitting between them.

This clone was observed a handful of times. V usage is TRBV6-5 and J usage is TRBJ1-5, with D unresolved. V was shortened by 2 bases and J by 8 bases, with 13 bases between the two germline ends. Per germline, CDR1 MNHEY and CDR2 SVGAGI. The CDR3 contains 14 residues. The CDR3 spells CASSYGSGHKPQHF. For the CDR3, the DNA is TGTGCCAGCAGTTACGGGTCAGGTCACAAGCCCCAGCATTTT.

This clone was seen only a few times. The same CDR3 also results from other DNA sequences found in this sample. CDR3 sequence reads: CASSINGFSTDTQYF. CDR3 nucleotides: TGTGCCAGTAGTATTAATGGCTTTAGCACAGATACGCAGTATTTT. The chain joins TRBV19 to TRBJ2-3; no clear D gene. The V gene's germline CDR1 is LNHDA and CDR2 SQIVND (reference sequence). Trimming removed 3 bases at V and 0 bases at J, with 10 bases between. CDR3 length equals 15 residues. Looking up the rest from reference TRBV19 and TRBJ2-3 gives the full variable domain: DGGITQSPKYLFRKEGQNVTLSCEQNLNHDAMYWYRQDPGQGLRLIYYSQIVNDFQKGDIAEGYSVSREKKESFPLTVTSAQKNPTAFYLCASSINGFSTDTQYFGPGTRLTVL.

V usage is TRBV28 and J usage is TRBJ2-1, with 7 bases lining up with TRBD1. Trimming removed 7 bases from V and 1 base from J; junction bases left unmatched: 7. The germline V gene has CDR1 MDHEN and CDR2 SYDVKM. This CDR3 is 15 amino acids long. The CDR3 bases are TGTGCCAGCATTGACAGGGTGGGTTCCTACAATGAGCAGTTCTTC. Protein product: CASIDRVGSYNEQFF.

The chain recombines TRBV3-1 (or the pseudogene TRBV3-2) with TRBJ1-1; TRBD1 might be the D (6 bases). The CDR3 loop spans 14 amino acids. CDR1 LGHDT and CDR2 YNNKEL come from the germline V gene (reference sequence). V lost 5 bases and J lost 4, with 14 bases in between. CDR3 coding DNA: TGTGCCAGCAGCAAAACAGGGTCCTCCACTGAAGCTTTCTTT. Translated, it gives CASSKTGSSTEAFF.

J is TRBJ2-7 and V is TRBV5-6, with 7 bases aligning to TRBD2. Germline loops: CDR1 SGHDT, CDR2 YYEEEE. The CDR3 has 15 amino acids. V lost 4 bases to trimming and J lost 8 bases; unmatched junction nucleotides: 15. The CDR3: CASSRPGLPDRQQYF. For the CDR3, the DNA is TGTGCCAGCAGCCGACCGGGACTACCAGATAGGCAGCAGTACTTC.

This clone was seen once. The V and J genes are TRBV5-6 and TRBJ2-7; 9 nucleotides match TRBD2. Per the germline V gene, CDR1 is SGHDT and CDR2 is YYEEEE. V shed 0 bases, J shed 3 bases, and the junction held 1 base outside the gene matches. The CDR3 is 14 residues long. CDR3 bases: TGTGCCAGCAGCTTGGGAGCGGGGGGCTACGAGCAGTACTTC. Encoded protein: CASSLGAGGYEQYF.

In regard to this clone: Other DNA sequences in this specimen translate into the identical CDR3. The chain links TRBV7-2 to TRBJ2-7, with TRBD2 matching 7 bases. The V gene end was trimmed by 5 bases and the J gene end by 4 bases; junction bases not matched to a gene: 5. The CDR3 extends over 13 amino acids. Germline lookup yields CDR1 SGHTA and CDR2 FQGNSA. The CDR3 protein is CASSQTGGYEQYF. CDR3 in DNA: TGTGCCAGCAGCCAAACGGGGGGTTACGAGCAGTACTTC.

This chain links TRBV5-4 with TRBJ2-2, with 11 bases that match TRBD1. The V and J ends lost 4 bases and 0 bases, in that order; junction bases with no gene match: 2. Germline-derived CDR1 and CDR2 are SGHNT and YYREEE (reference sequence). The CDR3 is 16 residues long. CDR3 sequence reads: CASSEGQGANTGELFF. The CDR3 coding sequence is TGTGCCAGCAGCGAGGGACAGGGGGCGAACACCGGGGAGCTGTTTTTT.

The chain combines TRBV13 with TRBJ1-2; the D gene is possibly TRBD1 (5 bases). With 5 bases removed from V and 4 bases from J, the gap between germline ends came to 14 bases. The germline CDR1 and CDR2 sequences are PRHDT and FYEKMQ (reference sequence). The CDR3 runs 14 residues. The CDR3 spells CASSPMGPRYGYTF. In DNA, the CDR3 is TGTGCCAGCAGCCCAATGGGGCCGCGCTATGGCTACACCTTC.

The J gene is TRBJ2-7, the V gene TRBV7-3; 10 nucleotides line up with TRBD2. Germline V CDR1 and CDR2: SGHTA, FQGTGA. CDR3 length: 15 residues. V lost 2 bases to trimming and J lost 6 bases; unmatched junction nucleotides: 7. The CDR3 protein is CASSLGLAGVGEQYF. The CDR3 nucleotides read TGTGCCAGCAGCTTAGGTCTAGCGGGGGTGGGCGAGCAGTACTTC.

The chain couples TRBV27 to TRBJ1-4, with 9 nucleotides matching TRBD1. Per the germline V gene, CDR1 is MNHEY and CDR2 is SMNVEV (reference sequence). The CDR3 loop spans 16 amino acids. The junction had 8 bases not matched to a gene; V was cut back by 5 bases and J by 4 bases. CDR3 sequence (DNA): TGTGCCAGCAGTGCAAGAACAGGGGGCGTTAATGAAAAACTGTTTTTT. Encoded protein: CASSARTGGVNEKLFF.

The genes are TRBV25-1 and TRBJ1-2; D is unclear. Germline assignment: CDR1 MGHDK and CDR2 SYGVNS. The V end was cut by 0 bases, the J end by 7 bases, with 9 bases between. The CDR3 spans 13 residues. The CDR3 bases are TGTGCCAGCAGTGAATATATCGGTACTGGCTACACCTTC. Translation gives CASSEYIGTGYTF.

The V gene is TRBV28, the J gene TRBJ1-5; perhaps TRBD1 as D (6 bases). This CDR3 is built from 14 residues. Germline V gene lookup returns CDR1 MDHEN and CDR2 SYDVKM. Trimming removed 8 bases from V and 0 bases from J, with 11 bases in between. CDR3 residues: CASDVGASNQPQHF. For the CDR3, the DNA is TGTGCCAGCGATGTGGGGGCTAGCAATCAGCCCCAGCATTTT.

The rearrangement uses TRBV19 and TRBJ2-1; 8 bases line up with TRBD2. After removal of 7 bases from V and 9 bases from J, the junction contained 11 bases not matched to a gene. Looked up from germline, CDR1 is LNHDA and CDR2 is SQIVND (reference sequence). The length of the CDR3 is 14 residues. For the CDR3, the DNA is TGTGCCAGTACCCCGTTTCCGGGAGGGATTGAGCAGTTCTTC. Residues: CASTPFPGGIEQFF.

The chain combines TRBV6-2 or TRBV6-3 with TRBJ2-5, with D maybe TRBD1 (5 bases). CDR3 size: 17 residues. CDR1 and CDR2 (germline): MNHEY, SVGEGT. V was cut by 4 bases and J by 7 bases, with 25 bases left in between. CDR3 protein: CASSSLVLGVNEGTQYF. The CDR3 coding sequence is TGTGCCAGCAGTTCACTCGTCCTAGGGGTGAATGAAGGGACCCAGTACTTC.

This clone showed up just a few times. The J gene is TRBJ1-1, the V gene TRBV10-2; 7 bases map to TRBD1. This CDR3 has 12 amino acids. Germline values: CDR1 WSHSY, CDR2 SAAADI. Trimming at V came to 4 bases and at J to 8 bases, leaving 4 bases not matched to a gene. CDR3 loop: CASSGQGMEAFF. The CDR3 region has the DNA TGCGCCAGCAGTGGACAGGGAATGGAAGCTTTCTTT.

V gene TRBV7-2 combines with J gene TRBJ2-7, with 7 bases lining up with TRBD2. The germline V gene encodes CDR1 SGHTA and CDR2 FQGNSA. CDR3 size: 15 residues. The V and J ends lost 5 bases and 9 bases, in that order; junction bases with no gene match: 16. The CDR3 loop is CASSPGGLGKNGQYF. CDR3 DNA: TGTGCCAGCAGCCCGGGGGGACTCGGGAAAAATGGGCAGTACTTC.

Only a few counts were recorded for this clone. The chain uses TRBV18 and TRBJ2-7; D may be TRBD1 (6 bases). The CDR3 is 14 amino acids. Per germline, CDR1 KGHSH and CDR2 LQKENI. Trimming stripped 6 bases from V and 4 bases from J, with 16 bases between. CDR3 DNA: TGTGCCAGCTCGTCGCAGGGGTACCAGTACGAGCAGTACTTC. As protein: CASSSQGYQYEQYF.

This chain uses TRBV6-6 with TRBJ1-2; D might be TRBD1 (6 bases). This CDR3 comprises 14 residues. V was clipped by 6 bases and J by 3 bases, with 14 bases between them. The germline V gene has CDR1 MNHNY and CDR2 SVGAGI (reference sequence). The CDR3 reads CASSHAQGDYGYTF. In DNA, the CDR3 is TGTGCCAGCAGCCACGCACAGGGTGACTATGGCTACACCTTC.

This chain joins TRBV4-3 and TRBJ2-1; TRBD2 agrees at 10 bases. Germline CDR1 LGHNA, CDR2 YSLEER. With 4 bases clipped from V and 3 bases from J, the junction kept 3 bases outside the gene matches. This CDR3 has 15 residues. The CDR3 reads CASSRTSGDYNEQFF. CDR3 bases: TGCGCCAGCAGCCGAACTAGCGGGGACTACAATGAGCAGTTCTTC.